The clone carrying this T cell receptor beta chain was seen a single time. What it recognizes is unknown. It is likely a read error, because the conserved phenylalanine at the end of the CDR3 is missing. The template was RNA from unsorted bulk tissue. Distant lung tissue was collected more than 3 cm away from the tumor edge. Donors were chemotherapy-naive, newly diagnosed lung cancer surgical patients in China, August–late 2014. The sample originates from a study of tumor and adjacent non-tumor tissue in lung cancer. Whole-study findings and limits: Patients with more diverse tumor TCRs had worse survival. Tumor tissue had significantly higher TCR diversity than normal lung. Tumor repertoires had a smaller top 100 clone share than normal lung.

TCRbeta libraries were built with three rounds of nested PCR, modified from ARM-PCR. TCRdb processed the multiplex PCR reads anew with MiXCR; each CDR3 protein has one entry. The table has around 50,000 distinct CDR3 sequences, 55% to 65% seen once. What was sequenced was distant non-tumor lung tissue. The sequence came from a woman between 65 and 79 years old with non-small cell lung cancer.

The CDR3 reads CASSLGTSGSGETQYS. The CDR3 DNA sequence: TGTGCCAGCAGCCTCGGGACTAGCGGGAGCGGGGAGACCCAGTACTCC. The chain is built from TRBV2 and TRBJ2-5, with TRBD2 matching 14 bases. CDR1 and CDR2 from the germline V gene are SNHLY and FYNNEI. The CDR3 totals 16 residues. Germline trimming cut 6 bases from V and 5 bases from J; bases unmatched to any gene: 8.